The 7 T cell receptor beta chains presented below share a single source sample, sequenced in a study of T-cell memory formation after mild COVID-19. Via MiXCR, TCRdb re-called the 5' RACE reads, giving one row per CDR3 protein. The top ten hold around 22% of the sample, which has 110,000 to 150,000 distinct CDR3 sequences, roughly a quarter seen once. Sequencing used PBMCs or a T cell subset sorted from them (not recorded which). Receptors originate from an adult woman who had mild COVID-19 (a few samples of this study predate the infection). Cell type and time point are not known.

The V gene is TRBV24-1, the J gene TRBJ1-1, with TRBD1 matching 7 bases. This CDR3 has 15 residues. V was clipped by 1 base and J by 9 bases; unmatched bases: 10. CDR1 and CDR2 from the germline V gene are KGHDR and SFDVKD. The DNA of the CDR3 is TGTGCCACCAGTGATTTCCTACAGGGGAGGCTTCAAGCTTTCTTT. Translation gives CATSDFLQGRLQAFF.

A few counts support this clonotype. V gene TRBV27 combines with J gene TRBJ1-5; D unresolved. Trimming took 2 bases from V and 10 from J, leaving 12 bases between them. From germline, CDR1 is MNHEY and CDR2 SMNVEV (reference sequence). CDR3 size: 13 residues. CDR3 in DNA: TGTGCCAGCAGTTTAGGGGTGCAATATCCCCAGCATTTT. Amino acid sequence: CASSLGVQYPQHF.

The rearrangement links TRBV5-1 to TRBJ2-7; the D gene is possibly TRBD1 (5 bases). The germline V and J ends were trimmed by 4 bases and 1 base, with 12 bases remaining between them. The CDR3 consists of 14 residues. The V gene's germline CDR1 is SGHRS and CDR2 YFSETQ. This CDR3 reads CASSPPDKSYEQYF. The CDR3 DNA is TGCGCCAGCAGCCCGCCGGACAAGTCCTACGAGCAGTACTTC.

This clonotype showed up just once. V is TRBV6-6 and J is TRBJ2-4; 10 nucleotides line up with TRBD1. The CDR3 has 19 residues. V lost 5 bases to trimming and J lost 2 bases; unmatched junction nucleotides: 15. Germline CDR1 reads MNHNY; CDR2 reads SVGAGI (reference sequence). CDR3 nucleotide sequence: TGTGCCAGCAGTGGCTGGGACAGGGGTTCGGTTTGGCCCAAAAACATTCAGTACTTC. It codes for CASSGWDRGSVWPKNIQYF.

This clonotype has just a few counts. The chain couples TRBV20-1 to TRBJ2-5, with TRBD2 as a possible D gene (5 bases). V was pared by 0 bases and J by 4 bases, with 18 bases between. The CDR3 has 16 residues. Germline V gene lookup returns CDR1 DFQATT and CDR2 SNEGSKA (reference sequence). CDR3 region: CSARDLRGSGGETQYF. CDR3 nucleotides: TGCAGTGCTAGAGATCTTAGAGGGAGCGGAGGAGAGACCCAGTACTTC.

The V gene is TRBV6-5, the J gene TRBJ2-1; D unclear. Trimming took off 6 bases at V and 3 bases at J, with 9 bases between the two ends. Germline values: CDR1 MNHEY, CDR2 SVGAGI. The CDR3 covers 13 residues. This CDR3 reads CASSSTDYNEQFF. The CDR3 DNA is TGTGCCAGCAGCTCCACGGACTACAATGAGCAGTTCTTC.

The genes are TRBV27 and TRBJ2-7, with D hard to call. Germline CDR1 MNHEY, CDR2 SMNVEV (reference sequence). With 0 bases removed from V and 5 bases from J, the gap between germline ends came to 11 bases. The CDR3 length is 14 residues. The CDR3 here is CASSLSRTGHEQYF. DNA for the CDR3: TGTGCCAGCAGTTTATCGAGGACCGGCCACGAGCAGTACTTC.